What follows are 8 T cell receptor beta chains derived from one specimen sequenced in a study of T cell responses to AZD1222 COVID-19 vaccine. Assay: immunoSEQ multiplex PCR; the TCRdb copy retains only in-frame clones and omits some. The repertoire has some 130,000 clones, around 85% of them found once; the top ten carry 7.9%. The input for sequencing was peripheral blood, taken 28 days after the second dose of the MenACWY control vaccine. These receptors were obtained from an adult who received the MenACWY meningococcal vaccine as a control.

This sequence joins TRBV6-5 and TRBJ2-7, with 8 bases identical to TRBD1. CDR1 is MNHEY, CDR2 SVGAGI, per germline. The CDR3 spans 15 residues. V trimming: 5 bases; J trimming: 2 bases; junction bases outside the gene matches: 8. CDR3 nucleotide sequence: TGTGCCAGCAGTCGGACAGGGCCTCCCACCTACGAGCAGTACTTC. Amino acid sequence: CASSRTGPPTYEQYF.

The chain has TRBV3-1 (or the pseudogene TRBV3-2) and TRBJ1-2, with a possible D match to TRBD1 (6 bases). V was cut by 4 bases and J by 0 bases, with 21 bases left in between. From germline, CDR1 is LGHDT and CDR2 YNNKEL (reference sequence). The CDR3 extends over 18 amino acids. The DNA for the CDR3 is TGTGCCAGCAGCCGGACACTAATCAGGGGAGGTGCTAACTATGGCTACACCTTC. Translated: CASSRTLIRGGANYGYTF.

Regarding this clone: Sequence at one end of the junction differs from germline and may be a read error. The chain has TRBV5-1 and TRBJ1-2; the D gene is possibly TRBD1 (5 bases). The CDR3 runs to 17 residues. Looked up from germline, CDR1 is SGHRS and CDR2 is YFSETQ. The CDR3 DNA sequence: TGCGCCAGCACCTTGGCCGAGGGGATGACGTCAAACTATGGCTACACCTTC. Encoded protein: CASTLAEGMTSNYGYTF.

The chain employs TRBV5-1 and TRBJ2-1; TRBD1 aligns across 9 bases. With 5 bases clipped from V and 9 bases from J, the junction kept 9 bases outside the gene matches. The CDR3 runs 14 residues. In germline, CDR1 is SGHRS, CDR2 YFSETQ. CDR3 sequence (DNA): TGCGCCAGCAGAGGACAGGGGATAATTGGTGAGCAGTTCTTC. It codes for CASRGQGIIGEQFF.

This chain links TRBV7-9 with TRBJ1-2; TRBD1 aligns across 9 bases. This CDR3 is built from 14 residues. CDR1 is SEHNR and CDR2 is FQNEAQ in the germline V gene (reference sequence). V lost 6 bases to trimming and J lost 5 bases; unmatched junction nucleotides: 7. The chain's CDR3 is CASSSSGTGYGYTF. Written as DNA, the CDR3 is TGTGCCAGCAGTTCCTCCGGGACAGGGTATGGCTACACCTTC.

The rearrangement links TRBV7-6 to TRBJ1-3; D not certain. From germline, CDR1 is SGHVS and CDR2 FNYEAQ. Trimming stripped 1 base from V and 0 bases from J, with 10 bases between. This CDR3 region has 16 residues. CDR3 DNA: TGTGCCAGCAGCTTAGGCAGGAGTTTCTCTGGAAACACCATATATTTT. Its protein is CASSLGRSFSGNTIYF.

The CDR3, as DNA: TGTGCCAGCAGCGGGGGACTAGCGGGAGAGTGGGAGCAGTTCTTC. Amino acids: CASSGGLAGEWEQFF. The chain joins TRBV9 to TRBJ2-1, with 14 nucleotides matching TRBD2. After removal of 3 bases from V and 10 bases from J, the junction contained 6 bases not matched to a gene. Germline CDR1 and CDR2: SGDLS and YYNGEE. This CDR3 is 15 amino acids long. The full variable domain, its missing parts supplied by reference TRBV9 and TRBJ2-1, is DSGVTQTPKHLITATGQRVTLRCSPRSGDLSVYWYQQSLDQGLQFLIQYYNGEERAKGNILERFSAQQFPDLHSELNLSSLELGDSALYFCASSGGLAGEWEQFFGPGTRLTVL.

The J gene is TRBJ2-7, the V gene TRBV6-5, with D perhaps given as TRBD1 or TRBD2 (5 bases each). The CDR3 spans 14 residues. V was pared by 0 bases and J by 0 bases, with 6 bases between. The V gene's germline CDR1 is MNHEY and CDR2 SVGAGI. CDR3 nucleotides: TGTGCCAGCAGTTACTCGGGGGTCTCCTACGAGCAGTACTTC. It encodes CASSYSGVSYEQYF.